These 26 T cell receptor beta chains share one sample of origin, sequenced in a study of monozygotic twins with inflammatory bowel disease. After re-calling the 5' RACE reads, TCRdb lists one entry per CDR3 protein, DNA absent. The sample yields 420,000 or so distinct CDR3 sequences, of which the top ten take up about 2.3%. Sequencing input: blood. The receptors come from a human donor with ulcerative colitis or Crohn's disease, or a healthy co-twin of an affected twin (not recorded which).

J is TRBJ1-5 and V is TRBV6-1. The germline V gene has CDR1 MNHNS and CDR2 SASEGT. This CDR3 has 13 residues. The CDR3 loop is CASTGDWNQPQHF.

CDR3 loop: CASKESLTGELFF. The chain combines TRBV28 with TRBJ2-2. The germline V gene has CDR1 MDHEN and CDR2 SYDVKM. The CDR3 is 13 residues long.

J is TRBJ2-2 and V is TRBV5-4. The CDR3 loop spans 15 amino acids. Germline V lookup: CDR1 SGHNT, CDR2 YYREEE (reference sequence). This CDR3 is CASSLAVKNTGELFF.

V and J are TRBV15 and TRBJ2-1; TCRdb gives TRBD2 as the D gene, but with no DNA this cannot be confirmed. The CDR3 is 15 amino acids. Germline V gene data show CDR1 as LNHNV and CDR2 as YYDKDF (reference sequence). The CDR3 sequence is CATSRDLRLAGEQFF.

The chain is built from TRBV19 and TRBJ2-7. This CDR3 is built from 14 residues. Germline CDR1 reads LNHDA; CDR2 reads SQIVND (reference sequence). The CDR3 here is CASKETGNSYEQYF.

The chain has TRBV14 and TRBJ1-2; TCRdb reports TRBD1, a call that lacks DNA to check it against. The germline CDR1 and CDR2 sequences are SGHDN and FVKESK. This CDR3 is 14 amino acids long. Here the CDR3 reads CASSQAGTPYGYTF.

The chain links TRBV16 to TRBJ2-7. Germline V gene data show CDR1 as KGHSY and CDR2 as FQNENV. This CDR3 has 14 residues. CDR3 residues: CASSQKIASYEQYF.

The rearrangement uses TRBV6-1 and TRBJ1-1. The CDR3 is 15 residues long. Germline V gene data show CDR1 as MNHNS and CDR2 as SASEGT. This CDR3 reads CASSKGIVSSTEAFF.

The V gene is TRBV29-1, the J gene TRBJ2-7. CDR1 and CDR2 from the germline V gene are SQVTM and ANQGSEA. The CDR3 sequence is 12 residues long. CDR3 residues: CSVGRNSLEQYF.

This rearrangement joins TRBV30 to TRBJ2-7; TCRdb's D gene call, TRBD1, goes unchecked for lack of DNA. CDR3 size: 14 residues. CDR1 is GTSNPN, CDR2 SVGIG, per germline (reference sequence). This CDR3 is CAWSVRGLKREQYF.

This chain joins TRBV5-1 and TRBJ2-1; the TRBD1 assignment by TCRdb is unverifiable without DNA. Looked up from germline, CDR1 is SGHRS and CDR2 is YFSETQ. The CDR3 is 15 residues long. CDR3 protein: CASSSPKSSYNEQFF.

The rearrangement joins TRBV3-1 to TRBJ2-1; TCRdb's D call, TRBD1, is unchecked because there is no DNA. Germline V gives CDR1 LGHDT, CDR2 YNNKEL (reference sequence). CDR3 length: 17 amino acids. CDR3 protein: CASSQVVPGYSYNEQFF.

The V call is TRBV20-1, the J call TRBJ2-1. Germline V CDR1 and CDR2: DFQATT, SNEGSKA (reference sequence). CDR3 size: 14 residues. The CDR3 reads CSASVGSSYNEQFF.

The CDR3 sequence: CAWSALTGRNQPQHF. The V and J genes are TRBV30 and TRBJ1-5; no DNA is available, so the TRBD1 call from TCRdb remains unchecked. CDR3 size: 15 residues. The germline CDR1 and CDR2 sequences are GTSNPN and SVGIG (reference sequence). Using reference TRBV30 and TRBJ1-5 for the parts outside the CDR3, the full variable domain is SQTIHQWPATLVQPVGSPLSLECTVEGTSNPNLYWYRQAAGRGLQLLFYSVGIGQISSEVPQNLSASRPQDRQFILSSKKLLLSDSGFYLCAWSALTGRNQPQHFGDGTRLSIL.

The V gene is TRBV5-4, the J gene TRBJ2-5; the D gene TCRdb calls, TRBD2, cannot be checked with no DNA. The germline V gene encodes CDR1 SGHNT and CDR2 YYREEE (reference sequence). The CDR3 is made up of 14 amino acids. The CDR3 reads CASSLSGRGETQYF.

The V call is TRBV3-1, the J call TRBJ2-3. Germline lookup yields CDR1 LGHDT and CDR2 YNNKEL (reference sequence). CDR3 length: 15 amino acids. CDR3 region: CASSQVGLVADTQYF.

CDR3 sequence reads: CASSLSGLAGVPYEQYF. The V and J genes are TRBV12-3 or TRBV12-4 and TRBJ2-7; TCRdb's D call, TRBD2, is unchecked because there is no DNA. CDR3 length: 17 amino acids.

The J gene is TRBJ2-2, the V gene TRBV6-1. The germline gives CDR1 MNHNS, CDR2 SASEGT. There are 15 residues in the CDR3. The CDR3 protein is CASSTLTPNTGELFF.

The chain joins TRBV12-3 or TRBV12-4 to TRBJ1-5. The CDR3 extends over 16 amino acids. CDR3 region: CASSSRNPYSNQPQHF.

This rearrangement joins TRBV20-1 to TRBJ1-6; checking the TCRdb D call of TRBD1 is not possible without DNA. This CDR3 comprises 14 residues. CDR1 and CDR2 (germline): DFQATT, SNEGSKA (reference sequence). CDR3: CSASLTGRNSPLHF.

V gene TRBV3-1 combines with J gene TRBJ1-1; TCRdb gives TRBD1 as the D gene, but with no DNA this cannot be confirmed. The germline gives CDR1 LGHDT, CDR2 YNNKEL (reference sequence). CDR3 length equals 14 residues. The CDR3 protein is CASSRGQGNAEAFF.

The rearrangement uses TRBV10-3 and TRBJ2-1. This CDR3 contains 11 residues. In germline, CDR1 is ENHRY, CDR2 SYGVKD. The CDR3 sequence: CAAWSDNEQFF.

The gene calls are TRBV12-3 or TRBV12-4 and TRBJ2-7; TCRdb's D call, TRBD1, is unchecked because there is no DNA. The CDR3 spans 14 residues. The CDR3 reads CASRRDRRPYEQYF.

This CDR3 reads CASSAGGATYEQYF. The chain is built from TRBV9 and TRBJ2-7; the D call from TCRdb, TRBD1, cannot be confirmed without DNA. The V gene's germline CDR1 is SGDLS and CDR2 YYNGEE. This CDR3 region has 14 residues. The variable domain in full, with the rest retrieved from reference TRBV9 and TRBJ2-7, is DSGVTQTPKHLITATGQRVTLRCSPRSGDLSVYWYQQSLDQGLQFLIQYYNGEERAKGNILERFSAQQFPDLHSELNLSSLELGDSALYFCASSAGGATYEQYFGPGTRLTVT.

The rearrangement joins TRBV5-1 to TRBJ2-3; TCRdb's assignment of TRBD1 cannot be checked, as there is no DNA. CDR1 is SGHRS, CDR2 YFSETQ, per germline. This CDR3 is 15 amino acids long. The CDR3 here is CASSPQGASTDTQYF.

J is TRBJ1-5 and V is TRBV5-1; TCRdb's D gene call, TRBD1, goes unchecked for lack of DNA. Germline values: CDR1 SGHRS, CDR2 YFSETQ. This CDR3 is 14 amino acids long. CDR3: CARQWDRRNQPQHF.